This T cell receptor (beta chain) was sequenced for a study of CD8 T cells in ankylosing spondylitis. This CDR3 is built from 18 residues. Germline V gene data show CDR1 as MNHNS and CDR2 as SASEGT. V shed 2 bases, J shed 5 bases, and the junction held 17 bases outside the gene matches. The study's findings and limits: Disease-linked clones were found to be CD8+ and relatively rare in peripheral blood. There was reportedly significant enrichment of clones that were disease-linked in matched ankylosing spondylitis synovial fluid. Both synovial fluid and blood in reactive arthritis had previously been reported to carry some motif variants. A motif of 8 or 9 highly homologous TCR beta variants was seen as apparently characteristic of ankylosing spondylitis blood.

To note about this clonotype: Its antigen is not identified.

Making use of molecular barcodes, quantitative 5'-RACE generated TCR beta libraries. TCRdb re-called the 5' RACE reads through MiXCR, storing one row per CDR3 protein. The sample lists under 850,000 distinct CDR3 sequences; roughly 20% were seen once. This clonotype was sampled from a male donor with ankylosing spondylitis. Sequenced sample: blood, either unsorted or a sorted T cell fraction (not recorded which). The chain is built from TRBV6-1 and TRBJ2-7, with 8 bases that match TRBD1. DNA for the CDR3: TGTGCCAGCAGTGAATATGTATTACCCAGGGGGCAGGACAACGAGCAGTACTTC. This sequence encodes CASSEYVLPRGQDNEQYF.